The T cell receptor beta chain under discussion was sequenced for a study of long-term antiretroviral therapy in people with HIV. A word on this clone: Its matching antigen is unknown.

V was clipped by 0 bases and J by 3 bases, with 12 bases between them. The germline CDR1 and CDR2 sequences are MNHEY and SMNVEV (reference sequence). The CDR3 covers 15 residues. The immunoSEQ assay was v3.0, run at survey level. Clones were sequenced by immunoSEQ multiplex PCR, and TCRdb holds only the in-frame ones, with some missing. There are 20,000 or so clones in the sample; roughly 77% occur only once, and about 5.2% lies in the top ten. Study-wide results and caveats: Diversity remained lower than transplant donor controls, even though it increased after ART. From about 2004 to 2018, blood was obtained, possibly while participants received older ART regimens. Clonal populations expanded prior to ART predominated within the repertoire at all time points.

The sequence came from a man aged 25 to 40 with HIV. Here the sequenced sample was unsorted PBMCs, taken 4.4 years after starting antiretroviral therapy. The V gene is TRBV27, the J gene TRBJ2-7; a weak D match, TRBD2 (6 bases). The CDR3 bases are TGTGCCAGCAGTTTATCTAAGCGGAGGGACTACGAGCAGTACTTC. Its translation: CASSLSKRRDYEQYF.